The following is a T cell receptor beta chain sequence with its context. Its binding antigen is unknown. Per-nucleotide qualities are absent, and no much larger clonotype sits a single base away. The data were obtained in a study of hypomethylating agent response in myelodysplastic syndrome (dated by TCRdb to about 2021). Regarding the research as a whole: The hypomethylating agent given was azacitidine in 8 of 11 patients and decitabine in 3 of 11 patients. Complete response or hematologic improvement counted as response, and patients meeting neither criterion were classed as non-responders. The cohort was composed of roughly ten male and 2 female myelodysplastic syndrome patients. The mutation found most frequently was TET2, which appeared in about 45% of the 11 patients. Roughly 5 patients did not respond, whereas about 6 responded with either complete response or hematologic improvement. A mean patient age of around 70 +/- 6 years was recorded, and a diploid cytogenetic profile was observed most commonly. General study outcomes and caveats: After treatment with a hypomethylating agent, no significant changes in richness, rarefaction diversity or clonality were seen, whether all patients were considered together or each response group separately. Responders more often showed novel clonotypes emerging, while non-responders displayed more contracted clonotypes after treatment. Age matching of healthy control donors to MDS patients was not performed, and the MDS versus healthy comparison could have been impacted by this lack of age matching. The cohort was small, with only 11 to 12 patients analyzed. Possible recognition of novel MDS antigens by the shared GLIPH2 clusters was not confirmed, and experimental validation of that possible recognition is needed.

The germline V gene supplies CDR1 SGHNT and CDR2 YENEEA. The trim is 4 bases for V and 8 bases for J, with a gap of 11 bases between the germline ends. The CDR3 runs 13 amino acids, cysteine and phenylalanine included. The sequence is cut down to CDR3 DNA, 39 bases in frame from base 1. T-cell subsets were not sorted, so the analysis was performed on bulk bone marrow. TCR beta CDR3 regions were immunosequenced from bone marrow of over nine myelodysplastic syndrome patients before and after hypomethylating agent therapy. To track the repertoire longitudinally, every patient provided one baseline bone marrow along with two to three bone marrows taken at different post-treatment timepoints. Whole bone marrow served as the source for genomic DNA extraction, with DNA quality checked using TapeStation, NanoDrop OneC and PicoGreen assays. Library generation was performed with the immunoSEQ multiplex PCR assay. Each sample was run at survey resolution as two replicates of roughly 200 ng apiece, for a total of approximately 400 ng of DNA. Rearranged TCRB sequences in genomic DNA were detected with the hsTCRB kit using multiplex PCR primers targeting V and J genes. The CDR3 region was amplified in a first PCR of approximately 30 cycles using the QIAGEN Multiplex PCR Kit. Sample barcodes and Illumina adapters were attached to each replicate during a second PCR lasting about 8 cycles. Pooled libraries were quantified with a QuantStudio 6 and the KAPA library quantification kit. Roughly 16 pM of pooled libraries were sequenced on an Illumina MiSeq with 156-cycle single-end reads and a 15-cycle index read. The published analysis was carried out like this. Of 168,753 unique clonotypes, 1.5% to 2% were flagged by VDJdb annotation as previously reported viral-epitope-specific. Raw reads were processed into normalized, annotated TCRB repertoires with the immunoSEQ Data Assistant and immunoSEQ Analyzer. Clonotype analysis used the immunarch R package version 0.6.5 and BioAnalyzer. Before richness was estimated, every repertoire was downsampled to the clone count of the smallest repertoire. Fisher's exact tests classified clonotypes as expanded, contracted or novel, with novel meaning zero frequency before treatment. Significantly changed CDR3 beta sequences were clustered with GLIPH2 using simulation_depth=1000 and kmer_min_depth=3, and CDR3s shorter than five residues were excluded. TCRdb stores this immuneACCESS table with in-frame sequences only. Part of the clones is absent; in the studies checked, under half of the shortfall reflects unresolved V genes, and no reason is known for the rest. V, J and clone size derive from that table, while D and trimming were established from the DNA sequence. The sample includes approximately 10,000 clones, with 83% observed a single time. 4% of the sample lies in the top ten.

This sequence uses TRBV11-3 and TRBJ1-4; the D gene remains uncertain. The TCR originated in a human donor with myelodysplastic syndrome. The material was bone marrow, obtained before or after starting hypomethylating agent treatment for myelodysplastic syndrome (not recorded which). The nucleotide sequence reads as follows: TGTGCCAGCAGCTCCGGACGGGGAGAAAAACTGTTTTTT. This sequence encodes CASSSGRGEKLFF.